This T cell receptor (beta chain) derives from a study of vaccination and CD4 T cells after COVID-19. The treatment here: approximately 10-day PBMC culture with coronavirus spike peptide pools or control peptides (ViraFEST assay). With the Oncomine TCR Beta short-read assay, DNA from cultured CD4+ T cells was sequenced. TCRdb processed the PCR reads anew with MiXCR; each CDR3 protein has one entry. The data hold fewer than 3,500 distinct CDR3 sequences, with about 76% observed a single time. Study results and caveats: Spike mono-reactivity was shown by 304 of 307 vaccine-specific clones in convalescent patients.

This clonotype has just one count. The antigen is unknown. The CDR3 consists of 17 residues. Trimming cost V 0 bases and J 3 bases, with 15 bases left between them. Germline V gene lookup returns CDR1 LNHNV and CDR2 YYDKDF (reference sequence). The J gene is TRBJ1-5, the V gene TRBV15, with D possibly being TRBD1 (5 bases). Sequenced: CD4+ T cells from blood, cultured in vitro. The TCR originated in a human donor who had recovered from COVID-19. The CDR3 nucleotides read TGTGCCACCAGCAGAGATAAGCCGTTAGGGGTCAATCAGCCCCAGCATTTT. Amino acid sequence: CATSRDKPLGVNQPQHF.